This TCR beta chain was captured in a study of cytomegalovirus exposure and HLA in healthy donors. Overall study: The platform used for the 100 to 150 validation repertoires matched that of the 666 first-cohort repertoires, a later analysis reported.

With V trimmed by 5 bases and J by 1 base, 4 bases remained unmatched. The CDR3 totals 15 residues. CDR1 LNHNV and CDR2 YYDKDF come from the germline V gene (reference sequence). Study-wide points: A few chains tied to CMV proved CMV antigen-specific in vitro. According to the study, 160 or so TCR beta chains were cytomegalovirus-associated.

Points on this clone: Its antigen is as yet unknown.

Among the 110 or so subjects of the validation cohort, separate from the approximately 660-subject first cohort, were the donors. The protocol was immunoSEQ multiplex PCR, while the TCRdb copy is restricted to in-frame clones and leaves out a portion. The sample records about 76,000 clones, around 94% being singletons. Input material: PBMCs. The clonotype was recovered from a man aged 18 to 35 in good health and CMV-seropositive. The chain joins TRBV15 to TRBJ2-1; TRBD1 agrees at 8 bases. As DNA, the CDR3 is TGTGCCACCAGCGCTTGGACAGGGTCCTACAATGAGCAGTTCTTC. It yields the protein CATSAWTGSYNEQFF.